These 9 T cell receptor beta chains originate from one sample sequenced in a study of identical twins. TCRdb re-derived calls from the 5' RACE reads in MiXCR, one entry per CDR3 protein. Seen here are under 300,000 distinct CDR3 sequences, over 9.5% observed once, and the top ten hold more than 3.5%. This sample was also put to use in a study of yellow fever vaccine responses in identical twins.

Sequences were obtained from memory (CD45RO+) T cells sorted from blood. These receptors originate from a woman aged 18-29 years in good health.

This clonotype was observed once. The V and J genes are TRBV6-1 and TRBJ2-5; D tentatively fits TRBD1 or TRBD2 (6 bases each). CDR3 size: 16 residues. V was cut by 3 bases and J by 5 bases, with 19 bases left in between. Germline CDR1 is MNHNS and CDR2 is SASEGT. In DNA, the CDR3 is TGTGCCAGCAGTGATCCACGGGGGCAGGGCAGGGAGACCCAGTACTTC. Translated, it gives CASSDPRGQGRETQYF.

This clonotype is medium-sized in the sample. The chain combines TRBV12-3 or TRBV12-4 with TRBJ1-1; D may be TRBD1 (6 bases). With 3 bases removed from V and 3 bases from J, the gap between germline ends came to 11 bases. The CDR3 loop spans 14 amino acids. In DNA, the CDR3 is TGTGCCAGCAGTTTGGGCGGACAGTACACTGAAGCTTTCTTT. Protein product: CASSLGGQYTEAFF.

This clonotype was detected ten times or more. The V gene is TRBV20-1, the J gene TRBJ2-1; TRBD2 aligns across 9 bases. J lost 1 base, V lost 5 bases, and 21 bases had no gene match. Germline lookup yields CDR1 DFQATT and CDR2 SNEGSKA (reference sequence). There are 20 residues in the CDR3. The CDR3, as DNA: TGCAGTGCTCCCACCTCCAAGGGGACCCTTAGCGGGAGTTCCTACAATGAGCAGTTCTTC. This gives the protein CSAPTSKGTLSGSSYNEQFF.

This clonotype has more than one count but fewer than ten. The J gene is TRBJ2-1, the V gene TRBV20-1, with TRBD2 matching 8 bases. Trimming cost V 7 bases and J 6 bases; bases outside gene matches: 5. The CDR3 totals 12 residues. Germline CDR1 reads DFQATT; CDR2 reads SNEGSKA (reference sequence). This CDR3 is CSVREDPNEQFF. Here the CDR3 DNA reads TGCAGTGTGCGGGAGGATCCCAATGAGCAGTTCTTC.

The V and J genes are TRBV2 and TRBJ2-7; 8 nucleotides agree with TRBD1. The CDR3 is made up of 15 amino acids. From germline, CDR1 is SNHLY and CDR2 FYNNEI. V shed 3 bases and J 0 bases; nucleotides not matched to a gene: 4. Here the CDR3 DNA reads TGTGCCAGCAGTGAGATGACAGGGGCCTCCTACGAGCAGTACTTC. Its translation: CASSEMTGASYEQYF.

This clonotype turned up a few times. The J gene is TRBJ2-5, the V gene TRBV4-3; 14 bases agree with TRBD2. Germline V CDR1 and CDR2: LGHNA, YSLEER. V lost 3 bases to trimming and J lost 4 bases; unmatched junction nucleotides: 10. The CDR3 contains 18 residues. CDR3 protein: CASSQAPPGLAGGETQYF. CDR3 DNA: TGCGCCAGCAGCCAGGCCCCCCCCGGACTAGCGGGAGGAGAGACCCAGTACTTC.

V usage is TRBV20-1 and J usage is TRBJ2-7, with D unresolved. The CDR3 is made up of 12 amino acids. Trimming stripped 3 bases from V and 3 bases from J, with 9 bases between. Per germline, CDR1 DFQATT and CDR2 SNEGSKA (reference sequence). The CDR3 sequence: CSASVGVYEQYF. The DNA of the CDR3 is TGCAGTGCTAGCGTTGGGGTCTACGAGCAGTACTTC.

This clonotype was seen a few times. This sequence joins TRBV20-1 and TRBJ2-5; D is possibly TRBD1 (5 bases). The CDR3 is 13 residues long. Germline lookup yields CDR1 DFQATT and CDR2 SNEGSKA (reference sequence). The ends were cut back, 1 base at V and 7 bases at J, with 13 bases in the middle. The CDR3, as DNA: TGCAGTGCTAGAGGTCCCGCCCAGGGGACCCAGTACTTC. Protein: CSARGPAQGTQYF.

This clonotype appeared a few times. The chain joins TRBV20-1 to TRBJ2-3; D ambiguous. The CDR3 is made up of 14 amino acids. Trimming removed 5 bases from V and 4 bases from J, with 16 bases in between. The germline CDR1 and CDR2 sequences are DFQATT and SNEGSKA (reference sequence). The CDR3 sequence is CSAGPIGRPDTQYF. The CDR3 DNA is TGCAGTGCTGGCCCGATCGGTCGACCAGATACGCAGTATTTT.